The text below deals with one T cell receptor (beta chain). Authors' processing steps: Reference gene primers were amplified, and this amplification served to estimate nucleated cell counts. TCRdb's copy holds only in-frame clones and misses some; the assay was immunoSEQ multiplex PCR. V and J calls and clone size follow that table, whereas D and trimming were derived from the DNA. The sample records 85,000 to 120,000 clones, 71% being singletons. The data are from a study of blood T cell repertoires in COVID-19. Study information: Whether acute or convalescent, the COVID-19 samples came from the United States, Italy and Spain. The cDNA or gDNA used as material had been derived from T cells, B-cell-depleted T cells, or PBMCs.

CDR3 length equals 18 residues. Germline lookup yields CDR1 SGHDT and CDR2 YYEEEE. J lost 0 bases, V lost 4 bases, and 7 bases had no gene match. The sequenced sample was peripheral blood. The clonotype was recovered from a human donor with acute or convalescent COVID-19. The donor label of this sample is uncertain. This chain connects TRBV5-6 to TRBJ1-6, with 10 bases that match TRBD1. In nucleotides, the CDR3 is TGTGCCAGCAGCCTTTGGGACAGGGGAAGCTCCTATAATTCACCCCTCCACTTT. Translating it yields CASSLWDRGSSYNSPLHF.